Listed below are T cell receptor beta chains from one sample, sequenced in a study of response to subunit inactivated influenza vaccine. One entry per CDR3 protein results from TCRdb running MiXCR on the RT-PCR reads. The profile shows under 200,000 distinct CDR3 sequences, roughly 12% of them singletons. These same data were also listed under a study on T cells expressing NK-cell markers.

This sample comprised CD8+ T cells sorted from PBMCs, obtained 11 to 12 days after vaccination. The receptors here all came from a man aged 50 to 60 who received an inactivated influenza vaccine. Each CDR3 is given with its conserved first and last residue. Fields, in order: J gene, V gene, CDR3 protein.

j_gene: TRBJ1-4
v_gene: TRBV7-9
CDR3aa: CASSFHGEKLFF

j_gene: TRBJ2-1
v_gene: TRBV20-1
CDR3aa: CSARDQGGWYNEQFF

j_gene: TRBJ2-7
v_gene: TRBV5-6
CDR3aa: CASSAGTNYEQYF

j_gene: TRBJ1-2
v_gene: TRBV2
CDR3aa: CASSEIGDGDPSFYGYTF

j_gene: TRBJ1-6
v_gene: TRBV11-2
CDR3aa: CASSLIFGGGSYNSPLHF

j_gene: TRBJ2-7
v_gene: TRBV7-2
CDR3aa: CASSPSPRGSRAYEQYF

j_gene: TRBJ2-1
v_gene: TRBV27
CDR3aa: CASSLSGAGKSNEQFF

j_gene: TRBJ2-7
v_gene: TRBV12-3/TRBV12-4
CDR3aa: CASGDSYEQYF

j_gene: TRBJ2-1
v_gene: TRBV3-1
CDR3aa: CASSPRLAGGTYNEQFF

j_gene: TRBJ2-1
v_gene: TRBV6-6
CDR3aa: CASTDSGNEQFF

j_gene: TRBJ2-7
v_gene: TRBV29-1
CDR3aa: CSVEQANTYEQYF

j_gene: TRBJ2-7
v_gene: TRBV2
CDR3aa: CASSGNGYYEQYF

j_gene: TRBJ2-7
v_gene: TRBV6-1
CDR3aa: CAINGYEQYF

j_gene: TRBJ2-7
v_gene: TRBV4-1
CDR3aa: CASSQVLLAYEQYF

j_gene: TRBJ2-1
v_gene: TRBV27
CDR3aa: CASSVTSGGAYNEQFF

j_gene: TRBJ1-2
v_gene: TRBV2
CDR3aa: CASSEFSNYGYTF

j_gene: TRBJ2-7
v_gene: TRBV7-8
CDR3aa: CASTDRGYYEQYF

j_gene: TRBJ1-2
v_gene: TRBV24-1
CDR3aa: CATSGDLGTGGHGYTF

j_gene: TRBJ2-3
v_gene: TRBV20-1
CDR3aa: CSANPGLAGGGDTQYF

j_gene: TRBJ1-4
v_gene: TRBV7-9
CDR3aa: CASSIGTGEKLFF

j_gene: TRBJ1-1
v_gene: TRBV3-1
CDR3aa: CATTQSGTGNTEAFF

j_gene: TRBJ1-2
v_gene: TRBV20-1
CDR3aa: CSAHREGNYGYTF

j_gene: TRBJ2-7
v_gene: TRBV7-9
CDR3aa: CASSPRDREYEQYF

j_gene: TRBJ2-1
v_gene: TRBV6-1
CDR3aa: CASSEGPPGTGGGDEQFF

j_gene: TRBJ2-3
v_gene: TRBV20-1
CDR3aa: CSARDLLASTDTQYF

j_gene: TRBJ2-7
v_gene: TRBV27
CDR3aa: CASSLSGTAYEQYF

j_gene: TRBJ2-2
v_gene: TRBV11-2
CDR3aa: CASSFAGGPYVGELFF

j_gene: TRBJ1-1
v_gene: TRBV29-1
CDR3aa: CSVGQGVGAFF

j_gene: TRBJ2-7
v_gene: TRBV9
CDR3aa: CASSGTGGYEQYF

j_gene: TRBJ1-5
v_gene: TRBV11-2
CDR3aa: CASSLGGVQPQHF

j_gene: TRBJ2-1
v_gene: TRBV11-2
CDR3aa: CASSLVTRSFGNEQFF

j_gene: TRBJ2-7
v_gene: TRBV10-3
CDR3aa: CAIRNTGVNSYEQYF

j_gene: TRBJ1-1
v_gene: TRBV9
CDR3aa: CASSVVGHPNTEAFF

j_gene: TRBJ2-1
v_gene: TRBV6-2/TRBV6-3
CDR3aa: CASTIGAYNEQFF

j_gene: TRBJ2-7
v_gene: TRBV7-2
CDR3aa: CASSFPGLAYEQYF

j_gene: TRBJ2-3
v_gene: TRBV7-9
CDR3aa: CASSPQGQGVADTQYF

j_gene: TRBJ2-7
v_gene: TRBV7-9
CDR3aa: CASSLPTSGSPEQYF

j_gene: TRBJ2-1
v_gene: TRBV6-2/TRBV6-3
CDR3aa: CASSYVSSGEEQFF

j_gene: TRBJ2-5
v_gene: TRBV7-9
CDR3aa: CASSLTAGGMKTQYF